This TCR beta chain comes out of a study of T cell changes during pregnancy in multiple sclerosis. The table came from immunoSEQ multiplex PCR; TCRdb's copy has only in-frame clones and leaves some out. The data hold tens of thousands of clones, with approximately 91% observed a single time. Trimming removed 3 bases at V and 4 bases at J, with 15 bases between. The CDR3 totals 16 residues. The germline gives CDR1 SGHAT, CDR2 FQNNGV. The receptor's source is a female donor with multiple sclerosis, enrolled in a pregnancy study. The sample consisted of peripheral blood, taken in the third trimester of pregnancy. The rearrangement links TRBV11-2 to TRBJ2-2, with unresolved D. CDR3 sequence reads: CASSFYPGPTTGELFF. The CDR3, as DNA: TGTGCCAGCAGCTTTTATCCGGGTCCCACCACCGGGGAGCTGTTTTTT.